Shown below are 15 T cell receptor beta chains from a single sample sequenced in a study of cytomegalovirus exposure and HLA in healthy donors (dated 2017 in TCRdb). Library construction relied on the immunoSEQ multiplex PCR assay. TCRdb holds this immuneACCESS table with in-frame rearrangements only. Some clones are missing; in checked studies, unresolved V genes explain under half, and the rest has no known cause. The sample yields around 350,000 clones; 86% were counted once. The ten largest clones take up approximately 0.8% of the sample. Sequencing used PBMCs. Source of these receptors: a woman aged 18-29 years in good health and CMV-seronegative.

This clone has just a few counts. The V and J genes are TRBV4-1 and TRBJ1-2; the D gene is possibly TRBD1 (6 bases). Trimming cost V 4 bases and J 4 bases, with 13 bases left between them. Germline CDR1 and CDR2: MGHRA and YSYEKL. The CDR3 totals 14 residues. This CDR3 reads CASSPRVGGYGYTF. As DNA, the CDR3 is TGCGCCAGCAGCCCCCGTGTAGGGGGCTATGGCTACACCTTC.

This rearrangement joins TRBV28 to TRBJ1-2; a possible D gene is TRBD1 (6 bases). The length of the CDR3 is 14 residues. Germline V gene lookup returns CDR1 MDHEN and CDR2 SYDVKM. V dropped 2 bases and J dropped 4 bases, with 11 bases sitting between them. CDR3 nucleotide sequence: TGTGCCAGCAGTTTAAGCAGACAGGTCTATGGCTACACCTTC. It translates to CASSLSRQVYGYTF.

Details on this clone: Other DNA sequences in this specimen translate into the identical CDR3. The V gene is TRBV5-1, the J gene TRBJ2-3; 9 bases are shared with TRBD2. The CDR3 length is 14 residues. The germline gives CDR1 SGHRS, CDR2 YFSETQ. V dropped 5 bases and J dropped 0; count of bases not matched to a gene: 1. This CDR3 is CASRLAGSTDTQYF. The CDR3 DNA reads TGCGCCAGCAGGCTAGCGGGGAGCACAGATACGCAGTATTTT.

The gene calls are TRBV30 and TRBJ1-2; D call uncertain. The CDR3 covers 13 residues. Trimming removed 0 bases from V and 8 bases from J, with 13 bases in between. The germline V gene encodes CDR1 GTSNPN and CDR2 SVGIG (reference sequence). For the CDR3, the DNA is TGTGCCTGGAGTGTCTACTCCTCGGAGGGCTACACCTTC. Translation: CAWSVYSSEGYTF. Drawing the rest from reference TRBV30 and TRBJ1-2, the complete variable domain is SQTIHQWPATLVQPVGSPLSLECTVEGTSNPNLYWYRQAAGRGLQLLFYSVGIGQISSEVPQNLSASRPQDRQFILSSKKLLLSDSGFYLCAWSVYSSEGYTFGSGTRLTVV.

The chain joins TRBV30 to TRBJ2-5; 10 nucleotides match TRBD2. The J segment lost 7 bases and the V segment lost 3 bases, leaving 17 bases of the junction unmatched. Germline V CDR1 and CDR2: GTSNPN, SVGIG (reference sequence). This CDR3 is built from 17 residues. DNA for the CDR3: TGTGCCTGGAGGTCCACCAGGGGTAGCGGGAGGAGGGGGACCCAGTACTTC. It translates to CAWRSTRGSGRRGTQYF.

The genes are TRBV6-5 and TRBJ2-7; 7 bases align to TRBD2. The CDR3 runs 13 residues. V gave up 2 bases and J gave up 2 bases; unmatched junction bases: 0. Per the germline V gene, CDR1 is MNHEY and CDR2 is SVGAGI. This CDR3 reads CASSYAGAYEQYF. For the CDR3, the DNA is TGTGCCAGCAGTTACGCGGGGGCCTACGAGCAGTACTTC.

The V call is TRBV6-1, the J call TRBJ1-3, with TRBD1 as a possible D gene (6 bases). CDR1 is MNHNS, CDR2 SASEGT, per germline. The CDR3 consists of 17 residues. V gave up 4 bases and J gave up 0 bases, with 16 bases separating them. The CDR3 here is CASSALGHPASGNTIYF. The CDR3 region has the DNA TGTGCCAGCAGTGCCCTGGGACACCCTGCCTCTGGAAACACCATATATTTT.

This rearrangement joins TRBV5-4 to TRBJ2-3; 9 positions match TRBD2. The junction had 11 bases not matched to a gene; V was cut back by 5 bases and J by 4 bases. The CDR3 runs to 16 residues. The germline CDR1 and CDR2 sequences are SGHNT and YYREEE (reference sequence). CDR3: CASSQLAGKGSDTQYF. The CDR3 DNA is TGTGCCAGCAGTCAGCTAGCGGGGAAGGGGTCAGATACGCAGTATTTT.

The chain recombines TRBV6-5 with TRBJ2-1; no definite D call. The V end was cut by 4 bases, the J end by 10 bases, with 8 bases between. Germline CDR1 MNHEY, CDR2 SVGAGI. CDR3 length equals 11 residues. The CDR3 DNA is TGTGCCAGCAGTTCCCCTATGGAGCAGTTCTTC. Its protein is CASSSPMEQFF.

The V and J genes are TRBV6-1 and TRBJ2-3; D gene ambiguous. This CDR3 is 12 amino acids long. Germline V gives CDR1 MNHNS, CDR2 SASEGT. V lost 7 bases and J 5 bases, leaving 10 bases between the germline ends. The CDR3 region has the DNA TGTGCCAGCAACTGGGCCCAAGATACGCAGTATTTT. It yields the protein CASNWAQDTQYF.

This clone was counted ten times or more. CDR3 in amino acids: CASSGDRLSNQPQHF. The CDR3 DNA reads TGTGCCAGCAGTGGGGACAGACTTAGCAATCAGCCCCAGCATTTT. V and J are TRBV27 and TRBJ1-5, with 7 positions matching TRBD1. The junction had 4 bases not matched to a gene; V was cut back by 5 bases and J by 0 bases. CDR1 is MNHEY and CDR2 is SMNVEV in the germline V gene (reference sequence). This CDR3 is built from 15 residues.

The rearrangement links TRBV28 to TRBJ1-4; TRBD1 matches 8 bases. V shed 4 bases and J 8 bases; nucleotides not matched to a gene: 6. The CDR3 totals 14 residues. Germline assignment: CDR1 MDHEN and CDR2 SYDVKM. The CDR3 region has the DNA TGTGCCAGCAGTTCCAGGGGGCGGGAGGAAAAACTGTTTTTT. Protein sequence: CASSSRGREEKLFF.

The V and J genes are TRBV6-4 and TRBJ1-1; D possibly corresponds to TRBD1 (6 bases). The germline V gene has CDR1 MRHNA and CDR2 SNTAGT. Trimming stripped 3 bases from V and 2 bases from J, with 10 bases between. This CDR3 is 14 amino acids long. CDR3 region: CASSEGGVNTEAFF. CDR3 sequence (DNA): TGTGCCAGCAGTGAAGGGGGGGTAAACACTGAAGCTTTCTTT.

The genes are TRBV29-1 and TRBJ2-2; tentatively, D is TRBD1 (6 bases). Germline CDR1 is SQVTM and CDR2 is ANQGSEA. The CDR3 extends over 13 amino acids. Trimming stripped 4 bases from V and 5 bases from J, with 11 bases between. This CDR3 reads CSVGGGETGELFF. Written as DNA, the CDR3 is TGCAGCGTTGGAGGGGGTGAAACCGGGGAGCTGTTTTTT.

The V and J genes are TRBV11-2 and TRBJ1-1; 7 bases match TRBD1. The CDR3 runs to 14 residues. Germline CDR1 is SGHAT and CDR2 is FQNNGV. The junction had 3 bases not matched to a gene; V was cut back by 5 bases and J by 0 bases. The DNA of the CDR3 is TGTGCCAGCAGCGGTGACAGGGTGAACACTGAAGCTTTCTTT. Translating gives CASSGDRVNTEAFF.